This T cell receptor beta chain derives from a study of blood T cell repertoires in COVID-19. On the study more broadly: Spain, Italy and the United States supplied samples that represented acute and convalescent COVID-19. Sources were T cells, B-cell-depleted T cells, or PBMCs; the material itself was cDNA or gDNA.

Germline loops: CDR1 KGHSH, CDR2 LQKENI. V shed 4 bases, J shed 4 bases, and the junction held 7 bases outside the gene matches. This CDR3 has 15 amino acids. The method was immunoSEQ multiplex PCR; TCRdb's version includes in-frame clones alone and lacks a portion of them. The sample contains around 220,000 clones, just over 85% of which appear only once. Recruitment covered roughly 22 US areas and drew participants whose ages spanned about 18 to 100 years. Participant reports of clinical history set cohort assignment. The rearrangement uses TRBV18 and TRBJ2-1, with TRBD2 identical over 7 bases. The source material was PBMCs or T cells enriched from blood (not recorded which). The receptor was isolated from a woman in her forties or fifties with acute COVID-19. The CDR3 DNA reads TGTGCCAGCTCACGGCAGGGAGGGGATTACAATGAGCAGTTCTTC. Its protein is CASSRQGGDYNEQFF.